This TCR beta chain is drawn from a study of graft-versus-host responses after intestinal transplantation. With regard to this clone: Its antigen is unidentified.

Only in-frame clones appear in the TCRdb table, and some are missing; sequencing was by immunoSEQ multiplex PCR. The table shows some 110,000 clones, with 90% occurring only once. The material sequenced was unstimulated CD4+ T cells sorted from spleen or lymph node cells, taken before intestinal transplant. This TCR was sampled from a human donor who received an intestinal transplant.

DNA of the CDR3: TGTGCATCATCCCTACGATTGAACACCGGGGAGCTGTTTTTT. Its protein product is CASSLRLNTGELFF. The chain combines TRBV6-1 with TRBJ2-2; D gene ambiguous. The CDR3 is made up of 14 amino acids. The germline V gene encodes CDR1 MNHNS and CDR2 SASEGT.